The sequence of this T cell receptor beta chain was determined in a study of early T cells in non-severe SARS-CoV-2 infection. The overall study: With bulk RNA from unsorted whole blood as input, sequencing yielded unpaired chains.

Between the trimmed V and J ends, which lost 4 bases and 4 bases, there was a span of 8 bases. The germline CDR1 and CDR2 sequences are SEHNR and FQNEAQ (reference sequence). The CDR3 length is 14 residues. Study outcomes and limitations: Lookups in VDJdb leaned toward anti-spike CD8 responses and missed private and CD4 specificities.

This clonotype was observed at least ten times. The antigen remains undetermined. Individual cDNA molecules received unique molecular identifiers. Each CDR3 protein gets one entry after TCRdb re-called the 5' RACE reads with MiXCR. The profile shows 17,000 or so distinct CDR3 sequences, 5% to 6% of them singletons. The sequences come from whole blood, collected at baseline. This receptor was identified in an adult who was a healthcare worker with PCR-confirmed SARS-CoV-2 infection or an uninfected control (not recorded which). The gene calls are TRBV7-9 and TRBJ1-6; D is perhaps TRBD1 (6 bases). The CDR3 sequence: CASSSGEYNSPLHF. The CDR3 DNA reads TGTGCCAGCAGCTCAGGGGAATATAATTCACCCCTCCACTTT.